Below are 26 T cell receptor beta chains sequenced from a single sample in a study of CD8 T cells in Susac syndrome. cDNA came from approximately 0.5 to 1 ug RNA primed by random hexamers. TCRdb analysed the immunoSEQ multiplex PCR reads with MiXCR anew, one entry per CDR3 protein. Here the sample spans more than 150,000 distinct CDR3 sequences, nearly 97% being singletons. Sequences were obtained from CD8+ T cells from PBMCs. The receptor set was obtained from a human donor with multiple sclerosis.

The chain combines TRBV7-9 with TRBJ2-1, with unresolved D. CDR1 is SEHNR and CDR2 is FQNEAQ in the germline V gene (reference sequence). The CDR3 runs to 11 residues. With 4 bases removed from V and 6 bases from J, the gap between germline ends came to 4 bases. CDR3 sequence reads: CASSSLNEQFF. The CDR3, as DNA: TGTGCCAGCAGCTCCCTCAATGAGCAGTTCTTC.

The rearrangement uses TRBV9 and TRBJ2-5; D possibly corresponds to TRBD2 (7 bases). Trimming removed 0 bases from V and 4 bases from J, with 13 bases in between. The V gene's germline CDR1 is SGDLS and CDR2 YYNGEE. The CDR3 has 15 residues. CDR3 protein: CASSVGTGGGETQYF. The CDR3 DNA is TGTGCCAGCAGCGTAGGAACGGGGGGCGGAGAGACCCAGTACTTC.

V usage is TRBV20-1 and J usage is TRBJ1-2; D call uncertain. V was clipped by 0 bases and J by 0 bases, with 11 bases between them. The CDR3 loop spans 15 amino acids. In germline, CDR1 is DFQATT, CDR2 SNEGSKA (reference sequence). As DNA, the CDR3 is TGCAGTGCTAGAGATTACGGGTCAGCTAACTATGGCTACACCTTC. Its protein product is CSARDYGSANYGYTF.

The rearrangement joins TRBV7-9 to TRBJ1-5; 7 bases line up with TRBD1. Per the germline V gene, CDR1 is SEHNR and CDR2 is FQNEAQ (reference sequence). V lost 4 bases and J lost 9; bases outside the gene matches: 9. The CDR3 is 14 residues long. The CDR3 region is CASSSSTGMPPQHF. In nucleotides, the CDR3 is TGTGCCAGCAGCTCATCGACAGGGATGCCGCCCCAGCATTTT.

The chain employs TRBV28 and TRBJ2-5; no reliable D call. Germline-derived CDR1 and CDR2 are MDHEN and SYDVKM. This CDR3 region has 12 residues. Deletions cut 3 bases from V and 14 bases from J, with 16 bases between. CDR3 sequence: CASSFNGIYLYF. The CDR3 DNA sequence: TGTGCCAGCAGTTTTAATGGGATCTATTTATACTTC.

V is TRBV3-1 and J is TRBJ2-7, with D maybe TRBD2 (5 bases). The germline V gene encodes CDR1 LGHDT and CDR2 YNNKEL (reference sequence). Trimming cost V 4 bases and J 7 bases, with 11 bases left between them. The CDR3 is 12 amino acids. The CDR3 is CASSPITGEQYF. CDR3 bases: TGTGCCAGCAGCCCAATCACGGGGGAGCAGTACTTC.

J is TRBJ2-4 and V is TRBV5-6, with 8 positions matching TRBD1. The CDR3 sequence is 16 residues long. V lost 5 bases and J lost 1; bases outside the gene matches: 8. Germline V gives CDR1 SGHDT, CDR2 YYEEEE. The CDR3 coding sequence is TGTGCCAGCAGGCCCGGACAGGGCTTGGCCAAAAACATTCAGTACTTC. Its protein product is CASRPGQGLAKNIQYF.

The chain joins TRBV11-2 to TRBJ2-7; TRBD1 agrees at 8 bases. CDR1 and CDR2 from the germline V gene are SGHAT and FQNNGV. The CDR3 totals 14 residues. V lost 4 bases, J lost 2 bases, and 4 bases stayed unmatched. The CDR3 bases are TGTGCCAGCAGCTCCCGGGACAGGACCTACGAGCAGTACTTC. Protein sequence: CASSSRDRTYEQYF.

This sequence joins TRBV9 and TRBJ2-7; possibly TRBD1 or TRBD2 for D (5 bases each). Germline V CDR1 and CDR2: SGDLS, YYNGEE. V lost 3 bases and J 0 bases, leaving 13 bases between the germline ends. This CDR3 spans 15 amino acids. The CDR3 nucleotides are TGTGCCAGCAGCGCCGATTGGGACCCCTCCTACGAGCAGTACTTC. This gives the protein CASSADWDPSYEQYF.

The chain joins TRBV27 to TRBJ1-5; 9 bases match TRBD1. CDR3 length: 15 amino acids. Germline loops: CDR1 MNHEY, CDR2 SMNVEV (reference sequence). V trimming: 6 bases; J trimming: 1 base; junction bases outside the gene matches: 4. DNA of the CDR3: TGTGCCAGCAGACGCGACAGGGGGAGCAATCAGCCCCAGCATTTT. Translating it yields CASRRDRGSNQPQHF.

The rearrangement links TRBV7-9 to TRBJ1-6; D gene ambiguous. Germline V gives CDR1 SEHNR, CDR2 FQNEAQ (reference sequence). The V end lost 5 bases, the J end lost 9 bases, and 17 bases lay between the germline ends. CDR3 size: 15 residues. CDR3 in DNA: TGTGCCAGCAGCCCTCTCGCCTGGAATGCTTCACCCCTCCACTTT. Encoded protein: CASSPLAWNASPLHF. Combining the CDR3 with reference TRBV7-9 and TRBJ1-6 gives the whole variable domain DTGVSQNPRHKITKRGQNVTFRCDPISEHNRLYWYRQTLGQGPEFLTYFQNEAQLEKSRLLSDRFSAERPKGSFSTLEIQRTEQGDSAMYLCASSPLAWNASPLHFGNGTRLTVT.

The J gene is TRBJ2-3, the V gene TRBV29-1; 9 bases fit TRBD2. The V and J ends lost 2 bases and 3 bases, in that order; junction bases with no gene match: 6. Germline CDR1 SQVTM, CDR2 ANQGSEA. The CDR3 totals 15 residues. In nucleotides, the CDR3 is TGCAGCGTTGAACTCTTAGCGGGGGCAACAGATACGCAGTATTTT. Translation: CSVELLAGATDTQYF.

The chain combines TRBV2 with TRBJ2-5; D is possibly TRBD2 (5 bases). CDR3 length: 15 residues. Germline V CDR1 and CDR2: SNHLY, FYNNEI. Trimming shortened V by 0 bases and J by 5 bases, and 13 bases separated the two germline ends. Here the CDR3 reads CASSEALRGSETQYF. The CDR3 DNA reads TGTGCCAGCAGTGAAGCGCTTCGGGGTAGCGAGACCCAGTACTTC.

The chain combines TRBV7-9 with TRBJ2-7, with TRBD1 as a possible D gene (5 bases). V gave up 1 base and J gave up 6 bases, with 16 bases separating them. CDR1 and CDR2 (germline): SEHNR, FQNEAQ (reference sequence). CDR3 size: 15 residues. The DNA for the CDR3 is TGTGCCAGCAGCTTAGGTTGGGCAGGGTCCAGCGAGCAGTACGTC. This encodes CASSLGWAGSSEQYV.

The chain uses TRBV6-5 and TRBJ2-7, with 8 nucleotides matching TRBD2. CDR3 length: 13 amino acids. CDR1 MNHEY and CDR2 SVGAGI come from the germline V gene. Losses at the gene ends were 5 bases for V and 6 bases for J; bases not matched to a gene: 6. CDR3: CASSRPGGVEQYF. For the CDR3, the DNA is TGTGCCAGCAGTCGACCGGGGGGGGTCGAGCAGTACTTC.

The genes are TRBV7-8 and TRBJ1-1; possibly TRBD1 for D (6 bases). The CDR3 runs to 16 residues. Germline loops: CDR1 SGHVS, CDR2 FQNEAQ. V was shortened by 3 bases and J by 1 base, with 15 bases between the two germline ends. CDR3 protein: CASSFSTSQGNTEAFF. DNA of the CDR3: TGTGCCAGCAGCTTTTCAACCTCACAGGGGAACACTGAAGCTTTCTTT.

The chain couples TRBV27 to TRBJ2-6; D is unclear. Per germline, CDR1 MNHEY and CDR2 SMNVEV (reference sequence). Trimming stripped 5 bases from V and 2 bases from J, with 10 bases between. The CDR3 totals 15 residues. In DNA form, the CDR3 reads TGTGCCAGCAGTCTCGGACGGCCTGGGGCCAACGTCCTGACTTTC. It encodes CASSLGRPGANVLTF.

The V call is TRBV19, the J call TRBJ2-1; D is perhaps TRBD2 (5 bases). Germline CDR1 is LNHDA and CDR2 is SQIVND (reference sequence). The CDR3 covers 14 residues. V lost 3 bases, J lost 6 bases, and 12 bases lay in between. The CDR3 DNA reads TGTGCCAGTAGTATGCGGGTTTTGGGCAATGAGCAGTTCTTC. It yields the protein CASSMRVLGNEQFF.

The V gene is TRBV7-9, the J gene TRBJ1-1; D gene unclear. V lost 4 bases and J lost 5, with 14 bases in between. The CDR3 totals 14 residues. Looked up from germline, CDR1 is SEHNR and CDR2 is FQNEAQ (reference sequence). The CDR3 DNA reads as TGTGCCAGCAGCTCCGGACCCCGTCGGACTGAAGCTTTCTTT. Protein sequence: CASSSGPRRTEAFF.

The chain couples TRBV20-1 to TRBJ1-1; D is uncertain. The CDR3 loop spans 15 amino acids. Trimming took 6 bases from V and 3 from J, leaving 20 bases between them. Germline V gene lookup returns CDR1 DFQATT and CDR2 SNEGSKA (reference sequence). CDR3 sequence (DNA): TGCAGTGCCCGCACACCCCCGGGGAGGCACACTGAAGCTTTCTTT. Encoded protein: CSARTPPGRHTEAFF.

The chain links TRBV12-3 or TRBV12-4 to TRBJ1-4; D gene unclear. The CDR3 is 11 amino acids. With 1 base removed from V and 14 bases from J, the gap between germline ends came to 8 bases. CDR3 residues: CASSLGGPLFF. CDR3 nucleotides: TGTGCCAGCAGTTTAGGTGGACCCCTGTTTTTT.

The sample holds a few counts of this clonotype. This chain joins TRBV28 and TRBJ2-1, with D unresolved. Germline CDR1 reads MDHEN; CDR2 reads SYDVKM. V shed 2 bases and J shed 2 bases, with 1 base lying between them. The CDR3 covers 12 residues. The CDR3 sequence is CASSLPYNEQFF. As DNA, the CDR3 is TGTGCCAGCAGTTTACCCTACAATGAGCAGTTCTTC.

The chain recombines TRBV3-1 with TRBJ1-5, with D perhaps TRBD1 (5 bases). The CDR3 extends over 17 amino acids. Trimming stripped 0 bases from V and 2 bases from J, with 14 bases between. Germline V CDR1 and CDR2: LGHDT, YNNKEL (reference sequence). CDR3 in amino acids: CASSQDPAGYGNQPQHF. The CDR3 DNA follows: TGTGCCAGCAGCCAAGATCCTGCAGGGTATGGCAATCAGCCCCAGCATTTT.

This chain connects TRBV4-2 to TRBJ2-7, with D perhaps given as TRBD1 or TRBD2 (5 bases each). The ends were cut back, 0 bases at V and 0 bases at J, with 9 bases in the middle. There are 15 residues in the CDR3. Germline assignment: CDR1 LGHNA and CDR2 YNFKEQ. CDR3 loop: CASSQEKGSSYEQYF. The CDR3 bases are TGTGCCAGCAGCCAAGAGAAGGGGAGCTCCTACGAGCAGTACTTC.

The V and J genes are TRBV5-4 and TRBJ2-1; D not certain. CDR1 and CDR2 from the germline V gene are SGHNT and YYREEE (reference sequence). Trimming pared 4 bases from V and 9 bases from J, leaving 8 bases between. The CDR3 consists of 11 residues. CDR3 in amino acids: CASSRRGEQFF. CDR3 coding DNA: TGTGCCAGCAGCCGGAGAGGTGAGCAGTTCTTC. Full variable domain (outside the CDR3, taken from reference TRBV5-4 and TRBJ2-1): ETGVTQSPTHLIKTRGQQVTLRCSSQSGHNTVSWYQQALGQGPQFIFQYYREEENGRGNFPPRFSGLQFPNYSSELNVNALELDDSALYLCASSRRGEQFFGPGTRLTVL.

CDR3 in DNA: TGTGCCAGCAGCTGGGATACGGGACAACAAGAGACCCAGTACTTC. Its translation is CASSWDTGQQETQYF. The gene calls are TRBV7-6 and TRBJ2-5; D might be TRBD1 (6 bases). Germline values: CDR1 SGHVS, CDR2 FNYEAQ. The length of the CDR3 is 15 residues. V was pared by 4 bases and J by 2 bases, with 14 bases between.